These 28 T cell receptor beta chains share one sample of origin, sequenced in a study of identical twins. TCRdb called the 5' RACE reads again in MiXCR, with one record for every CDR3 protein. This sample has approximately 350,000 distinct CDR3 sequences, with around 12% found just once. The sample also formed part of further work on yellow fever vaccine responses in identical twins.

Sequencing used CD8+ T cells sorted from blood. The receptor set was obtained from a woman between 18 and 30 years old in good health.

This clonotype appeared a few times. V usage is TRBV12-3 or TRBV12-4 and J usage is TRBJ1-2; D is possibly TRBD1 (5 bases). The CDR3 runs to 11 residues. Deletions cut 1 base from V and 11 bases from J, with 8 bases between. CDR3 nucleotides: TGTGCCAGCAGTTTAGGCAGGGTGTACACCTTC. Residues: CASSLGRVYTF.

This clonotype was seen ten or more times. The V call is TRBV12-3 or TRBV12-4, the J call TRBJ2-1; D is perhaps TRBD2 (6 bases). The V gene lost 2 bases and the J gene lost 0 bases, with 11 bases spanning the gap. CDR3 size: 16 residues. CDR3 loop: CASSLRRDRSYNEQFF. In DNA, the CDR3 is TGTGCCAGCAGTTTACGGCGGGATCGCTCCTACAATGAGCAGTTCTTC.

The V gene is TRBV7-9, the J gene TRBJ2-7, with 9 nucleotides matching TRBD1. V lost 4 bases to trimming and J lost 2 bases; unmatched junction nucleotides: 3. This CDR3 region has 14 residues. Germline V gene data show CDR1 as SEHNR and CDR2 as FQNEAQ (reference sequence). The CDR3 reads CASSSGQGPYEQYV. The CDR3 DNA reads as TGTGCCAGCAGCTCCGGACAGGGGCCCTACGAGCAGTACGTC.

The J gene is TRBJ1-1, the V gene TRBV20-1; perhaps TRBD1 as D (5 bases). The CDR3 covers 14 residues. V shed 0 bases and J shed 5 bases, with 13 bases lying between them. CDR1 and CDR2 (germline): DFQATT, SNEGSKA (reference sequence). The CDR3 protein is CSAREGGGFTEAFF. For the CDR3, the DNA is TGCAGTGCTAGAGAAGGTGGGGGATTTACTGAAGCTTTCTTT.

In this sample, this clonotype turned up a few times. V and J are TRBV10-3 and TRBJ2-2; TRBD2 might be the D (5 bases). Trimming shortened V by 10 bases and J by 3 bases, and 21 bases separated the two germline ends. Germline V CDR1 and CDR2: ENHRY, SYGVKD. This CDR3 region has 16 residues. Here the CDR3 DNA reads TGTGCCACCTCTCCCCCTGCGGAGGCCGACACCGGGGAGCTGTTTTTT. It yields the protein CATSPPAEADTGELFF.

J is TRBJ2-2 and V is TRBV24-1; 16 nucleotides match TRBD2. The CDR3 has 21 residues. The trim removed 6 bases at V and 3 bases at J, leaving 15 bases unmatched. The germline V gene encodes CDR1 KGHDR and CDR2 SFDVKD. CDR3 region: CATSYSLGLAGGFLYTGELFF. The DNA of the CDR3 is TGTGCCACCAGTTATTCGCTGGGACTAGCGGGGGGGTTCCTCTACACCGGGGAGCTGTTTTTT.

The chain carries TRBV20-1 and TRBJ1-2; TRBD1 might be the D (5 bases). V lost 0 bases and J 4 bases, leaving 9 bases between the germline ends. The CDR3 loop spans 13 amino acids. Germline CDR1 DFQATT, CDR2 SNEGSKA (reference sequence). Here the CDR3 DNA reads TGCAGTGCTAGAGACCAGGGCAGCTATGGCTACACCTTC. Residues: CSARDQGSYGYTF.

This clonotype was picked up many times. The junction departs from the called germline gene at one end, perhaps through a read error. The chain combines TRBV4-1 with TRBJ2-1, with D perhaps assigned TRBD1 or TRBD2 (5 bases each). This CDR3 has 17 amino acids. CDR1 is MGHRA and CDR2 is YSYEKL in the germline V gene. The CDR3 spells CASSKEQGPVGTREQFF. The CDR3 DNA reads TGCGCCAGCAGCAAAGAGCAGGGCCCAGTGGGGACGCGGGAGCAGTTCTTC.

The genes are TRBV6-2 or TRBV6-3 and TRBJ2-1; 8 nucleotides line up with TRBD2. Germline-derived CDR1 and CDR2 are MNHEY and SVGEGT. V gave up 7 bases and J gave up 8 bases; unmatched junction bases: 16. The CDR3 covers 16 residues. CDR3 DNA sequence: TGTGCCAGCACCACACCACTTGCGGGAGGTGTCCATGAGCAGTTCTTC. Amino acid sequence: CASTTPLAGGVHEQFF.

Of note for this clonotype: This sequence may be a read error, since a much larger clone differs from it by one base. CDR3 sequence reads: CAGSLGRGFGETQYF. Written as DNA, the CDR3 is TGTGCCGGCAGTTTGGGCAGGGGTTTTGGAGAGACCCAGTACTTC. This chain joins TRBV28 and TRBJ2-5; D perhaps matches TRBD1 (6 bases). Germline loops: CDR1 MDHEN, CDR2 SYDVKM. The CDR3 extends over 15 amino acids. The full variable domain, in which reference TRBV28 and TRBJ2-5 provide the parts outside the CDR3, is DVKVTQSSRYLVKRTGEKVFLECVQDMDHENMFWYRQDPGLGLRLIYFSYDVKMKEKGDIPEGYSVSREKKERFSLILESASTNQTSMYLCAGSLGRGFGETQYFGPGTRLLVL.

V gene TRBV2 combines with J gene TRBJ1-2; D perhaps matches TRBD1 (5 bases). The CDR3 consists of 15 residues. Trimming pared 6 bases from V and 2 bases from J, leaving 16 bases between. Germline-derived CDR1 and CDR2 are SNHLY and FYNNEI. The CDR3 sequence: CASSDTGTVNYGYTF. The CDR3 nucleotides are TGTGCCAGCAGCGATACCGGGACGGTAAACTATGGCTACACCTTC.

The rearrangement uses TRBV28 and TRBJ2-1; 12 bases map to TRBD2. Trimming took 7 bases from V and 8 from J; bases not matched to a gene: 3. The CDR3 has 13 residues. Per the germline V gene, CDR1 is MDHEN and CDR2 is SYDVKM. The CDR3 loop reads CASTGTSGHEQFF. The CDR3 DNA sequence: TGTGCCAGCACCGGGACTAGCGGGCATGAGCAGTTCTTC.

V gene TRBV12-3 or TRBV12-4 combines with J gene TRBJ2-2; TRBD2 matches 9 bases. The CDR3 consists of 20 residues. V trimming: 6 bases; J trimming: 3 bases; junction bases outside the gene matches: 20. CDR3 DNA: TGTGCCAGCAGACTAACTGTTGCGGGAGGGCCGGGAGAGCACACCGGGGAGCTGTTTTTT. Translated: CASRLTVAGGPGEHTGELFF.

The chain has TRBV2 and TRBJ2-1; 7 bases are a match to TRBD2. The CDR3 sequence is 18 residues long. Germline V lookup: CDR1 SNHLY, CDR2 FYNNEI. The V gene end was trimmed by 0 bases and the J gene end by 3 bases; junction bases not matched to a gene: 11. The CDR3 reads CASSEAPPGAGVYNEQFF. The CDR3 DNA follows: TGTGCCAGCAGTGAAGCCCCCCCTGGGGCGGGAGTCTACAATGAGCAGTTCTTC.

CDR3 sequence reads: CAITLAQPGLGRNEQFF. The CDR3, as DNA: TGTGCCATCACCCTAGCCCAGCCGGGACTAGGTCGGAATGAGCAGTTCTTC. This chain connects TRBV10-3 to TRBJ2-1; TRBD2 matches 8 bases. The CDR3 has 17 amino acids. The J segment lost 7 bases and the V segment lost 7 bases, leaving 18 bases of the junction unmatched. Germline CDR1 and CDR2: ENHRY and SYGVKD.

In this sample, this clonotype turned up a few times. J is TRBJ2-2 and V is TRBV7-9, with TRBD1 matching over 9 bases. The length of the CDR3 is 16 residues. With 4 bases clipped from V and 5 bases from J, the junction kept 8 bases outside the gene matches. From germline, CDR1 is SEHNR and CDR2 FQNEAQ (reference sequence). The CDR3 here is CASSSLQGARTGELFF. The CDR3 DNA follows: TGTGCCAGCAGCTCTTTACAGGGGGCTAGGACCGGGGAGCTGTTTTTT.

This clonotype was seen only a few times. This rearrangement joins TRBV4-1 to TRBJ2-7; TRBD2 might be the D (7 bases). The germline V gene has CDR1 MGHRA and CDR2 YSYEKL. CDR3 length equals 17 residues. V lost 0 bases, J lost 1 base, and 16 bases lay in between. In DNA form, the CDR3 reads TGCGCCAGCAGCCAAGATTCGGGGGGCTATGAGTCCTACGAGCAGTACTTC. The encoded protein is CASSQDSGGYESYEQYF.

Ten or more counts support this clonotype. The chain links TRBV15 to TRBJ2-6, with D uncertain. Germline CDR1 is LNHNV and CDR2 is YYDKDF (reference sequence). Deletions cut 5 bases from V and 4 bases from J, with 12 bases between. The CDR3 is made up of 15 amino acids. CDR3: CATSFSGSGANVLTF. CDR3 DNA sequence: TGTGCCACCAGCTTTTCCGGGTCCGGGGCCAACGTCCTGACTTTC.

This clonotype has a handful of counts. This rearrangement joins TRBV5-5 to TRBJ2-6; 12 nucleotides match TRBD1. CDR3 length: 17 amino acids. Trimming removed 4 bases from V and 5 bases from J; junction bases left unmatched: 7. Germline V gives CDR1 SGHKS, CDR2 YYEKEE (reference sequence). CDR3 nucleotides: TGTGCCAGCAGCGCAGGGACAGGGGGCGCTTGGGCCAACGTCCTGACTTTC. It encodes CASSAGTGGAWANVLTF.

The rearrangement links TRBV11-2 to TRBJ1-2, with D perhaps matching TRBD1 (5 bases). Germline V gene lookup returns CDR1 SGHAT and CDR2 FQNNGV. The CDR3 consists of 15 residues. The ends were cut back, 1 base at V and 2 bases at J, with 11 bases in the middle. In DNA form, the CDR3 reads TGTGCCAGCAGCTTAGGTGGGGCGGAGAACTATGGCTACACCTTC. Encoded protein: CASSLGGAENYGYTF. The full variable domain, in which reference TRBV11-2 and TRBJ1-2 provide the parts outside the CDR3, is EAGVAQSPRYKIIEKRQSVAFWCNPISGHATLYWYQQILGQGPKLLIQFQNNGVVDDSQLPKDRFSAERLKGVDSTLKIQPAKLEDSAVYLCASSLGGAENYGYTFGSGTRLTVV.

This clonotype was counted only a few times. The chain uses TRBV27 and TRBJ2-3; possible D gene TRBD1, 5 bases. The CDR3 has 15 residues. The germline V and J ends were trimmed by 0 bases and 6 bases, with 13 bases remaining between them. Germline CDR1 and CDR2: MNHEY and SMNVEV (reference sequence). CDR3 sequence reads: CASSLSSGFGDTQYF. The CDR3 DNA reads as TGTGCCAGCAGTTTATCGTCAGGGTTCGGCGATACGCAGTATTTT.

This clonotype was seen a handful of times. The V call is TRBV12-3 or TRBV12-4, the J call TRBJ2-2, with 12 bases matching TRBD2. The CDR3 has 15 amino acids. With V trimmed by 8 bases and J by 6 bases, 7 bases remained unmatched. CDR3 sequence reads: CASGRTSGVAGELFF. CDR3 nucleotides: TGTGCCAGCGGAAGGACTAGCGGGGTGGCCGGGGAGCTGTTTTTT.

This clonotype was observed many times. This chain connects TRBV5-1 to TRBJ2-4; possibly TRBD2 for D (5 bases). The germline V and J ends were trimmed by 0 bases and 3 bases, with 16 bases remaining between them. The CDR3 extends over 17 amino acids. Germline assignment: CDR1 SGHRS and CDR2 YFSETQ. The CDR3 loop is CASSLGRSSGGKNIQYF. The CDR3 DNA is TGCGCCAGCAGCTTGGGACGCAGCTCAGGAGGCAAAAACATTCAGTACTTC.

J is TRBJ2-7 and V is TRBV7-6; 8 bases match TRBD2. This CDR3 is built from 16 residues. CDR1 is SGHVS and CDR2 is FNYEAQ in the germline V gene. V lost 1 base and J lost 4; bases outside the gene matches: 9. The CDR3, as DNA: TGTGCCAGCAGCTTAGAGGCGAGCGGGAGTGCGTACGAGCAGTACTTC. This sequence encodes CASSLEASGSAYEQYF.

This clonotype showed up just a few times. The V and J genes are TRBV2 and TRBJ2-1; TRBD2 matches at 13 bases. Unmatched junction bases numbered 5, after V lost 3 bases and J lost 6 bases. From germline, CDR1 is SNHLY and CDR2 FYNNEI. The CDR3 has 16 amino acids. CDR3 coding DNA: TGTGCCAGCAGTGATTTGGGACTAGCGGGACCCAATGAGCAGTTCTTC. Protein: CASSDLGLAGPNEQFF.

This clonotype was counted between two and nine times. V and J are TRBV29-1 and TRBJ2-1; D could derive from TRBD1 or TRBD2 (5 bases each). Germline V gene sequence: CDR1 SQVTM, CDR2 ANQGSEA. This CDR3 comprises 17 residues. Trimming took off 3 bases at V and 1 base at J, with 19 bases between the two ends. CDR3 sequence reads: CSVDPGKGVRSYNEQFF. The CDR3, as DNA: TGCAGCGTTGATCCCGGGAAAGGGGTGAGGTCCTACAATGAGCAGTTCTTC.

Only a few counts were recorded for this clonotype. The rearrangement links TRBV12-3 or TRBV12-4 to TRBJ1-3; 8 nucleotides align to TRBD1. The ends lost 3 bases at V and 2 bases at J; junction bases unmatched: 3. CDR3 length equals 15 residues. CDR3 bases: TGTGCCAGCAGTTTTGGACAGGGTGCTGGAAACACCATATATTTT. Residues: CASSFGQGAGNTIYF.

This chain connects TRBV5-5 to TRBJ2-7; D possibly matches TRBD1 or TRBD2 (5 bases each). The germline V and J ends were trimmed by 0 bases and 3 bases, with 10 bases remaining between them. Germline CDR1 SGHKS, CDR2 YYEKEE (reference sequence). The CDR3 runs 14 residues. CDR3 amino acids: CASSLGGTFYEQYV. In DNA, the CDR3 is TGTGCCAGCAGCTTGGGAGGGACCTTCTACGAGCAGTACGTC.